The clone carrying this T cell receptor (beta chain) was seen a few times. A much bigger clone sits one base away, suggesting this may be a read error. No cell sorting was done before RNA was extracted from the tissue. Distant lung tissue was collected more than 3 cm away from the tumor edge. The library came from three nested PCR rounds adapted from ARM-PCR protocols. One entry per CDR3 protein results from TCRdb running MiXCR on the multiplex PCR reads. The sample has under 75,000 distinct CDR3 sequences; around 70% are singletons. This sample is part of a study of tumor and adjacent non-tumor tissue in lung cancer. Study information: Patients were aged roughly 31 to 76, fewer than twelve men and 5 women, stage I to III.

Germline CDR1 DFQATT, CDR2 SNEGSKA (reference sequence). This CDR3 comprises 16 residues. The sequence derives from a woman aged 45-60 years with non-small cell lung cancer. The V call is TRBV20-1, the J call TRBJ2-2, with TRBD2 as a possible D gene (5 bases). The sample consisted of distant non-tumor lung tissue. The CDR3 region is CSARTLAAGDTGELVF. The CDR3 DNA is TGCAGTGCTAGAACCCTGGCGGCAGGAGACACCGGGGAGCTGGTTTTT.